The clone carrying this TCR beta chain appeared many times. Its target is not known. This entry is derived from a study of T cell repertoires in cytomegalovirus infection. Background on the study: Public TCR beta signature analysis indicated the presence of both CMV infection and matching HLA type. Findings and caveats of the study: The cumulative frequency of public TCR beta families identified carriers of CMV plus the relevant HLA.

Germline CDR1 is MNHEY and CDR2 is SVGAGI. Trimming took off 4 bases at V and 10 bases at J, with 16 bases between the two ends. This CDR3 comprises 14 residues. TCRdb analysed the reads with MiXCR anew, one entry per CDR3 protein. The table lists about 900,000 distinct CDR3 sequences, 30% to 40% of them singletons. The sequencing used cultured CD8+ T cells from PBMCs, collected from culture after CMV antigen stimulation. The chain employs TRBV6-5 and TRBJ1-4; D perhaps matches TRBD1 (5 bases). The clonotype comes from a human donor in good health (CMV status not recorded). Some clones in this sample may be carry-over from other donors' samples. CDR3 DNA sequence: TGTGCCAGCAGTTCCAGGGTTAGGGATAGAAAACTGTTTTTT. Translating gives CASSSRVRDRKLFF.